This TCR beta chain was found in a study of T-cell memory formation after mild COVID-19. Between the trimmed V and J ends, which lost 2 bases and 7 bases, there was a span of 17 bases. This CDR3 is 16 amino acids long. Germline loops: CDR1 SGHTA, CDR2 FQGTGA. MiXCR, applied by TCRdb to the 5' RACE reads, yields one record per CDR3 protein. The table shows around 100,000 distinct CDR3 sequences, with 11% occurring only once. This clonotype was recorded many times. Its antigen remains unknown. Whole-study results and caveats: The SARS-CoV-2 specificity of second-wave clones reaching peak at day 37 remained unverified. Largely, contracting CD4+ clones fell within CM and EM, and contracting CD8+ clones within EMRA. Contracting clones from day 15 to 85 had balanced CD4/CD8; later expanders favoured CD4+.

The clonotype originates from a man between 18 and 35 years old who had mild COVID-19 (a few samples of this study predate the infection). Cell type and time point are not known. The chain links TRBV7-3 to TRBJ2-2; D is unclear. The sequenced sample consisted of PBMCs or a T cell subset sorted from them (not recorded which). The CDR3 is CASSLVSWQLGGELFF. DNA of the CDR3: TGTGCCAGCAGCTTAGTATCATGGCAATTGGGCGGGGAGCTGTTTTTT.